These 6 T cell receptor beta chains were all obtained from the same sample, sequenced in a study of cytomegalovirus exposure and HLA in healthy donors. The PCR contained 60 Vbeta and 13 Jbeta primers. Produced via immunoSEQ multiplex PCR; TCRdb's table is partial and in-frame only. The sample records 110,000 or so clones, 70% to 80% being singletons. Sequencing was carried out using PBMCs. Receptors were obtained from a woman aged 25 to 39 in good health and CMV-seropositive.

This CDR3 reads CASSSYRDTRRGTQYF. The CDR3 region has the DNA TGTGCCAGCAGCTCTTACCGGGACACGAGAAGGGGGACCCAGTACTTC. The chain joins TRBV5-6 to TRBJ2-5, with D tentatively TRBD1 (6 bases). The CDR3 spans 16 residues. V lost 3 bases to trimming and J lost 7 bases, with 22 bases between them. Germline V gene data show CDR1 as SGHDT and CDR2 as YYEEEE.

Turning to this clone: At one boundary the junction diverges from the germline segment, which might be a read error. V is TRBV2 and J is TRBJ2-7, with D perhaps matching TRBD1 (5 bases). Germline CDR1 and CDR2: SNHLY and FYNNEI. The CDR3 contains 13 residues. The CDR3: CSSSEDTAYEQYF. DNA for the CDR3: TGTTCCAGCAGTGAGGACACGGCATACGAGCAGTACTTC.

This clone appeared a few times. The J gene is TRBJ1-4, the V gene TRBV19, with D uncertain. In germline, CDR1 is LNHDA, CDR2 SQIVND (reference sequence). CDR3 length: 17 amino acids. Trimming left V 3 bases short and J 0 bases short, with 14 bases between. In DNA form, the CDR3 reads TGTGCCAGTAGTATTAAGCGGCCAGGTACAACTAATGAAAAACTGTTTTTT. Amino acid sequence: CASSIKRPGTTNEKLFF.

The genes are TRBV5-4 and TRBJ2-5; the D is unclear. This CDR3 is 15 amino acids long. Germline V gives CDR1 SGHNT, CDR2 YYREEE (reference sequence). V was clipped by 4 bases and J by 0 bases, with 13 bases between them. In DNA, the CDR3 is TGTGCCAGCAGCCCCGGTGACTGGTACCAAGAGACCCAGTACTTC. Translated, it gives CASSPGDWYQETQYF.

This clone was seen only a few times. The V call is TRBV5-4, the J call TRBJ2-5, with D uncertain. V was pared by 0 bases and J by 6 bases, with 9 bases between. The V gene's germline CDR1 is SGHNT and CDR2 YYREEE (reference sequence). This CDR3 spans 13 amino acids. CDR3 nucleotide sequence: TGTGCCAGCAGCTTGGATAAGCTGCAGACCCAGTACTTC. It translates to CASSLDKLQTQYF.

In DNA form, the CDR3 reads TGTGCCAGCAGTGAAGCGATGGCAGGGGAGTCCTACGAGCAGTACTTC. This encodes CASSEAMAGESYEQYF. The chain uses TRBV6-1 and TRBJ2-7; TRBD1 might be the D (6 bases). The V and J ends lost 0 bases and 1 base respectively, with 13 bases between them. This CDR3 comprises 16 residues. Germline lookup yields CDR1 MNHNS and CDR2 SASEGT.